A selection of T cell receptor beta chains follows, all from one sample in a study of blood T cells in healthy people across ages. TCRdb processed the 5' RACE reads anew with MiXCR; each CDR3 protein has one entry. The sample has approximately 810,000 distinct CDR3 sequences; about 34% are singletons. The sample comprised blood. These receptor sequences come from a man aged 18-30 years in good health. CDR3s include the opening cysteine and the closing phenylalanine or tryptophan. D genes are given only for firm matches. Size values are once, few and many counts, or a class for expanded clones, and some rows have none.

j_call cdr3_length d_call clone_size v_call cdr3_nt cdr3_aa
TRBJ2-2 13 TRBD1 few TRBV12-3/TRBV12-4 TGTGCCAGCAGGGGACAGCTTTACGGGGAGCTGTTTTTT CASRGQLYGELFF
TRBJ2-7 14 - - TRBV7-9 TGTGCCAGCACCCCTAGTGGGGCCTCCTACGAGCAGTACTTC CASTPSGASYEQYF
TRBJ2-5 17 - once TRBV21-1 TGTGCCAGCGCCTATCCGTACCTTCTAGCGGGTGAAGAGACCCAGTACTTC CASAYPYLLAGEETQYF
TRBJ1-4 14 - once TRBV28 TGTGCCAGCAGGCCGGGAAGCTTTAATGAAAAACTGTTTTTT CASRPGSFNEKLFF
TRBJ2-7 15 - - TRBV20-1 TGCAGTGCTAGTGGATTTGGGGCGGGGTCCTACGAGCAGTACTTC CSASGFGAGSYEQYF
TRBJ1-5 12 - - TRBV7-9 TGTGCCAGCAGCCCCGACAGTCAGCCCCAGCGTTTT CASSPDSQPQRF
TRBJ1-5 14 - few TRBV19 TGTGCCAGTACCCACGGAAATAGCAATCAGCCCCAGCATTTT CASTHGNSNQPQHF
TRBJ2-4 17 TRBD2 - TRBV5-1 TGCGCCAGCAGCTTGTATCGGGGGGATGGGTCCAAAAACATTCAGTACTTC CASSLYRGDGSKNIQYF
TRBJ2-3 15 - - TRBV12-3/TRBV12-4 TGTGCCAGCACCTTGGGGGGGCCTGTCACAGATACGCAGTATTTT CASTLGGPVTDTQYF
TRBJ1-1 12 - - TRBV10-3 TGTGCCATCAGTCGGGCCTCGGGTGAAGCTTTCTTT CAISRASGEAFF
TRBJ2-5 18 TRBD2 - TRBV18 TGTGCCAGCTCACCGATCCCAACTAGCGGGGGGATTCAAGAGACCCAGTACTTC CASSPIPTSGGIQETQYF
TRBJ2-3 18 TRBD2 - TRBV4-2 TGTGCCAGCAGCCCGACGACTAGCGGGGGGGCCGGCTTGGCTACGCAGTATTTT CASSPTTSGGAGLATQYF
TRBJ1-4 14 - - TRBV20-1 TGCAGTGCTAGAGAGGGAGGGAGAGGTGAAAAACTGTTTTTT CSAREGGRGEKLFF
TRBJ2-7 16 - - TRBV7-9 TGTGCCAGCACCATCCCTGCCGGGACTGGATACAATGAGCAGTACTTC CASTIPAGTGYNEQYF
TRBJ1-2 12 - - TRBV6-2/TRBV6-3 TGTGCCAGCAGTTGGCGGCAGGATGGCTACACCTTC CASSWRQDGYTF
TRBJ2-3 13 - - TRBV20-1 TGCAGTGCGCGCCAAGGGGGTGGAGATACGCAGTATTTT CSARQGGGDTQYF
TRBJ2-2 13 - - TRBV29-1 TGCAGCGTTGGCGGGCGCGTCACCGGGGAGCTGTTTTTT CSVGGRVTGELFF
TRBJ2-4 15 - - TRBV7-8 TGTGCCAGCAGCCCGCTAGGATTAGCCAAAAACATTCAGTACTTC CASSPLGLAKNIQYF
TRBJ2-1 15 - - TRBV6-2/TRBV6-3 TGTGCCAGCAGTCTAGGACGAGTCTCCTACAATGAGCAGTTCTTC CASSLGRVSYNEQFF
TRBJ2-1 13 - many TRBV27 TGTGCCAGCAGTTTATCGGTCTACAATGAGCAGTTCTTC CASSLSVYNEQFF
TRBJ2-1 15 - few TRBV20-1 TGCAGTGCAACGACAGGAGAGGACGGGTACAATGAGCAGTTCTTC CSATTGEDGYNEQFF
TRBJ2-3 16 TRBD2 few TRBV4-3 TGCGCCAGCAGCCCGAAGCGGGGCGATAGCACAGATACGCAGTATTTT CASSPKRGDSTDTQYF
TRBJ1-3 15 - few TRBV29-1 TGCAGCGTTGAATTTACAGGAGGCTCTGGAAACACCATATATTTT CSVEFTGGSGNTIYF
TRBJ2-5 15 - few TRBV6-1 TGTGCCAGCAGTCCCCGTAGTGGGGGCGGGAAGACCCAGTACTTC CASSPRSGGGKTQYF
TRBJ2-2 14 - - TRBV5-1 TGCGCCAGCAGCTTGGACAGAGAAGTCGGGGAGCTGTTTTTT CASSLDREVGELFF
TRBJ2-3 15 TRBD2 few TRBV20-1 TGCAGTGCTAGAGATCCTTGGGCGGGGGGAGATACGCAGTATTTT CSARDPWAGGDTQYF
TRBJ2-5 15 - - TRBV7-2 TGTGCCAGCAGCCAAGTTATGGGCGGGTTTGAGACCCAGTACTTC CASSQVMGGFETQYF
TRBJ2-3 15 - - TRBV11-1 TGTGCCAGCAGCTTACTAGCCTCTTTTACAGATACGCAGTATTTT CASSLLASFTDTQYF
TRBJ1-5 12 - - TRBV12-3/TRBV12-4 TGTGCCAGCGGGGGAAGCAATCAGCCCCAGCATTTT CASGGSNQPQHF
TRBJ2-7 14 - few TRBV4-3 TGCGCCAGCAGCCAAGATTACGGGGCATACGAGCAGTACTTC CASSQDYGAYEQYF
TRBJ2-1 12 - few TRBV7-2 TGTGCCAGCAGCCCCTTCATCAATGAGCAGTTCTTC CASSPFINEQFF
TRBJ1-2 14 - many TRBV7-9 TGTGCCAGCAGTTTAGGGGGTACGGACTATGGCTACACCTTC CASSLGGTDYGYTF
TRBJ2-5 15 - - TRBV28 TGTGCCGGCACCCTAGGAGGGGGGTTCCAAGAGACCCAGTACTTC CAGTLGGGFQETQYF
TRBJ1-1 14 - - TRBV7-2 TGTGCCAGCAGCTTAGGGAGGCAGGGGACTGAAGCTTTCTTT CASSLGRQGTEAFF
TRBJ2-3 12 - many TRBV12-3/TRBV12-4 TGTGCCAGCAGTTCCCCCGCGGATACGCAGTATTTT CASSSPADTQYF
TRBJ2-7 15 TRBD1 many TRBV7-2 TGTGCCAGCAGCCCCACCGGGACAGGAACCTACGAGCAGTACTTC CASSPTGTGTYEQYF
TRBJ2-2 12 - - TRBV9 TGTGCCAGCAGCGTAGTGGTCGGGGAGCTGTTTTTT CASSVVVGELFF
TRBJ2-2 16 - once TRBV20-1 TGCAGTGCCCTGGACAGTACTATAACGAACACCGGGGAGCTGTTTTTT CSALDSTITNTGELFF
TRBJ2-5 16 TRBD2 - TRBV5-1 TGCGCCAGCAGCCCTTTACTAGCGACCGAAGGAAGGACCCAGTACTTC CASSPLLATEGRTQYF
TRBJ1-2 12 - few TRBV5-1 TGCGCCAGCAGCTTGGGGGGGCTCCCGGTCACCTTC CASSLGGLPVTF
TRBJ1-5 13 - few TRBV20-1 TGCAGTGCTAGTTCAAGGGGGAATCAGCCCCAGCATTTT CSASSRGNQPQHF
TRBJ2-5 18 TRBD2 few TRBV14 TGTGCCAGCAGCCAAAGGGGAATTCAACTAGCGGGGCCGGAGACCCAGTACTTC CASSQRGIQLAGPETQYF